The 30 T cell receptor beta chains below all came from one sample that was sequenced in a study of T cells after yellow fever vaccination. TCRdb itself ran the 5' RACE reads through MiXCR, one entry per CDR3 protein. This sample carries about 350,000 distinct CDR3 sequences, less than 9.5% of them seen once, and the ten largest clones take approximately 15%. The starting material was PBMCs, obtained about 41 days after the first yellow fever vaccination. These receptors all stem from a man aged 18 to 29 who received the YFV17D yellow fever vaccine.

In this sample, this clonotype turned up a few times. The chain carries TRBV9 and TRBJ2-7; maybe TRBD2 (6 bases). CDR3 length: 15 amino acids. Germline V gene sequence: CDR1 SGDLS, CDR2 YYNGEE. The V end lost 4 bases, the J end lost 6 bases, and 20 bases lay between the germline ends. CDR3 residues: CASSPGPGGSSEQYF. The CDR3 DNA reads TGTGCCAGCAGCCCGGGCCCTGGGGGGAGTTCCGAGCAGTACTTC.

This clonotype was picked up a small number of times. The CDR3 DNA reads as TGCGCCAGCAGCTTGGGCGGAACAGGGGCTGAAGCTTTCTTT. Protein product: CASSLGGTGAEAFF. V is TRBV5-1 and J is TRBJ1-1, with 7 bases lining up with TRBD1. CDR1 is SGHRS, CDR2 YFSETQ, per germline. The CDR3 has 14 amino acids. With 0 bases clipped from V and 6 bases from J, the junction kept 5 bases outside the gene matches. The entire variable domain, with the rest obtained from reference TRBV5-1 and TRBJ1-1, is as follows: KAGVTQTPRYLIKTRGQQVTLSCSPISGHRSVSWYQQTPGQGLQFLFEYFSETQRNKGNFPGRFSGRQFSNSRSEMNVSTLELGDSALYLCASSLGGTGAEAFFGQGTRLTVV.

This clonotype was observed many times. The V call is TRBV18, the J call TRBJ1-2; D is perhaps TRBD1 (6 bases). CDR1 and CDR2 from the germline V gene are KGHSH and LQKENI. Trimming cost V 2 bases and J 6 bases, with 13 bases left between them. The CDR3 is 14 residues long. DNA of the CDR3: TGTGCCAGCTCACCAGCACAGGGAAACGATGGCTACACCTTC. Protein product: CASSPAQGNDGYTF.

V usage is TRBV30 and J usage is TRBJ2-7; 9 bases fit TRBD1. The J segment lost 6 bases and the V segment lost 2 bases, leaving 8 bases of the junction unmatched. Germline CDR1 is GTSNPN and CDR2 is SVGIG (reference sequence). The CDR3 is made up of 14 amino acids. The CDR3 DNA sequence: TGTGCCTGGAGTACCGGGACAGGGAGGTCCGAGCAGTACTTC. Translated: CAWSTGTGRSEQYF.

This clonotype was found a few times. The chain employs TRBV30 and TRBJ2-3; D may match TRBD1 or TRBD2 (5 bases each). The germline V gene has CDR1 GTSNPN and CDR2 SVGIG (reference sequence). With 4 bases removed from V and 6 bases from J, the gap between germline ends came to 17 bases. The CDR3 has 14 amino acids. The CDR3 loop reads CAWNSGSKGDTQYF. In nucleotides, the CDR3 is TGTGCCTGGAACTCGGGGTCTAAGGGGGATACGCAGTATTTT.

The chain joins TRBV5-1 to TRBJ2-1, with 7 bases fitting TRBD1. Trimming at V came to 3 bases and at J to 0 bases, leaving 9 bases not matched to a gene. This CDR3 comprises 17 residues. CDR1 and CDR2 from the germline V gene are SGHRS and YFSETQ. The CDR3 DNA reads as TGCGCCAGCAGCTGGGCCGGGACAGCGAGCTCCTACAATGAGCAGTTCTTC. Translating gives CASSWAGTASSYNEQFF. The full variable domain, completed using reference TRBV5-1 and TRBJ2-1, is KAGVTQTPRYLIKTRGQQVTLSCSPISGHRSVSWYQQTPGQGLQFLFEYFSETQRNKGNFPGRFSGRQFSNSRSEMNVSTLELGDSALYLCASSWAGTASSYNEQFFGPGTRLTVL.

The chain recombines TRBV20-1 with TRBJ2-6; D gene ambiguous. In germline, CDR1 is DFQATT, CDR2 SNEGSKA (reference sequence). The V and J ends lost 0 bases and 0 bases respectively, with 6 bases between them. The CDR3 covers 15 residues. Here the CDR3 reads CSARDRSSGANVLTF. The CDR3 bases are TGCAGTGCTAGAGACAGGTCCTCTGGGGCCAACGTCCTGACTTTC.

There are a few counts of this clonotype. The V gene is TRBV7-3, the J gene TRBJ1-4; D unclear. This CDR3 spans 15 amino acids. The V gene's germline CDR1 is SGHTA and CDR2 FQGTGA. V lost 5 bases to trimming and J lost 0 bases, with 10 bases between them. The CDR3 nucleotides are TGTGCCAGCAGCCTCCTGGGTGCAACTAATGAAAAACTGTTTTTT. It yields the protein CASSLLGATNEKLFF. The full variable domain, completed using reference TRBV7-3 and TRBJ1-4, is GAGVSQTPSNKVTEKGKYVELRCDPISGHTALYWYRQSLGQGPEFLIYFQGTGAADDSGLPNDRFFAVRPEGSVSTLKIQRTERGDSAVYLCASSLLGATNEKLFFGSGTQLSVL.

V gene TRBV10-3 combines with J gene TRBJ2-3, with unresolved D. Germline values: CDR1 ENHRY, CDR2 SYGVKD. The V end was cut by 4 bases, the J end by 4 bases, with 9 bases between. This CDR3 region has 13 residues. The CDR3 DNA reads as TGTGCCATCAGTGCTCCCTCTGCAGATACGCAGTATTTT. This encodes CAISAPSADTQYF.

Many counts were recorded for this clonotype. The CDR3 nucleotides are TGCGCCAGCAGAGTGTTTTGGGGTACAGATACGCAGTATTTT. Its translation: CASRVFWGTDTQYF. This sequence joins TRBV5-1 and TRBJ2-3; no firm D call. V was clipped by 5 bases and J by 3 bases, with 13 bases between them. This CDR3 is 14 amino acids long. The germline gives CDR1 SGHRS, CDR2 YFSETQ.

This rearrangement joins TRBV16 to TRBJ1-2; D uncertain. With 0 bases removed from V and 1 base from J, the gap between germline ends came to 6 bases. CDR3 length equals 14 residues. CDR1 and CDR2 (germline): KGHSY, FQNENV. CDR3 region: CASSQSGVNYGYTF. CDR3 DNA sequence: TGTGCCAGCAGCCAATCTGGGGTTAACTATGGCTACACCTTC.

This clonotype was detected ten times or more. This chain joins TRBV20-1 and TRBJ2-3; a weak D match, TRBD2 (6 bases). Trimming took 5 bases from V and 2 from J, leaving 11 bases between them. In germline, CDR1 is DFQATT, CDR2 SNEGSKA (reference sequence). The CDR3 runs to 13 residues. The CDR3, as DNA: TGCAGTGCTTCCCGGGGGAACACAGATACGCAGTATTTT. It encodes CSASRGNTDTQYF.

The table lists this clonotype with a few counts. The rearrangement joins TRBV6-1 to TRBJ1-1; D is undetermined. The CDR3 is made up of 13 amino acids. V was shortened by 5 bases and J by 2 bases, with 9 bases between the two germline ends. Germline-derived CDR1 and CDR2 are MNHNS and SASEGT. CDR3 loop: CASSKTVNTEAFF. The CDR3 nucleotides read TGTGCCAGCAGTAAGACGGTAAACACTGAAGCTTTCTTT.

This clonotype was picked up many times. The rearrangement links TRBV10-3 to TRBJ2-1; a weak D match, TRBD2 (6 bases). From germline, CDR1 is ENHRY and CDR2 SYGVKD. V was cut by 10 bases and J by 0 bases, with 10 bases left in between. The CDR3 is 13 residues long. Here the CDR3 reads CATSSASYNEQFF. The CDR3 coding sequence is TGTGCCACCTCTAGCGCCTCCTACAATGAGCAGTTCTTC.

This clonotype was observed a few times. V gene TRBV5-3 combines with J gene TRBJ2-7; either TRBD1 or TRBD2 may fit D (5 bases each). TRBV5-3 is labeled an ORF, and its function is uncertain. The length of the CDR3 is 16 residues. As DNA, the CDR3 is TGTGCCAGTAGCTTTTATGGGACCGAGGCTTCCTACGAGCAGTACGTC. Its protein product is CASSFYGTEASYEQYV.

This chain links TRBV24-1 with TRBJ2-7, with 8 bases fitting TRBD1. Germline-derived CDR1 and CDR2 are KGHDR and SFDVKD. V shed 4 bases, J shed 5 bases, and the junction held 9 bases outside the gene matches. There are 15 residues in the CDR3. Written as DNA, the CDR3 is TGTGCCACCAGTGACCTTGACAGGGGACGAAACGAGCAGTACTTC. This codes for CATSDLDRGRNEQYF.

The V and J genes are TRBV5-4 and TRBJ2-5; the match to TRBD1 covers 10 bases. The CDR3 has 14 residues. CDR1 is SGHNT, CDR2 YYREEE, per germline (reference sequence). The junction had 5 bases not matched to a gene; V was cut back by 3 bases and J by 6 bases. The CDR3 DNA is TGTGCCAGCAGCTGGACAGGGGGGATGAAGACCCAGTACTTC. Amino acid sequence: CASSWTGGMKTQYF.

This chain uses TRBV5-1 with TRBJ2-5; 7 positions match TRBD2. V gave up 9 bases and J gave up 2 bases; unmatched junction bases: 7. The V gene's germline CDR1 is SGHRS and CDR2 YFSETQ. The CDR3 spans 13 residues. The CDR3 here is CATRPGGQETQYF. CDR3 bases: TGCGCCACCCGCCCGGGGGGACAAGAGACCCAGTACTTC. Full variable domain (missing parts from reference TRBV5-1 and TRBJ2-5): KAGVTQTPRYLIKTRGQQVTLSCSPISGHRSVSWYQQTPGQGLQFLFEYFSETQRNKGNFPGRFSGRQFSNSRSEMNVSTLELGDSALYLCATRPGGQETQYFGPGTRLLVL.

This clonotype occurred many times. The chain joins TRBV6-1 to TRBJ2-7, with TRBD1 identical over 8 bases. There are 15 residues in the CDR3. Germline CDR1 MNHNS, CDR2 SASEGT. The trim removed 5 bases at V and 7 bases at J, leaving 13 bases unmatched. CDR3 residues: CASSPRTGKLGEQYF. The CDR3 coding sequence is TGTGCCAGCAGTCCACGGACAGGGAAATTGGGGGAGCAGTACTTC.

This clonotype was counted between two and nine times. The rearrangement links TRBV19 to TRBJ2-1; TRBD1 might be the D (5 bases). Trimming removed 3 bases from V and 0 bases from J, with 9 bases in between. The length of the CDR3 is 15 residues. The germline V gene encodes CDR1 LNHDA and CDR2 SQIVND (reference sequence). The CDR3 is CASSMSGNSYNEQFF. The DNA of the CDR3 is TGTGCCAGTAGTATGTCAGGGAACTCCTACAATGAGCAGTTCTTC.

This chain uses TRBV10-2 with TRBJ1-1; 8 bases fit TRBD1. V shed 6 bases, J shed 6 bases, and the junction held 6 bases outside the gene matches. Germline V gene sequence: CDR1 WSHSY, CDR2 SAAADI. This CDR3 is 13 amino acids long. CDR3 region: CASSGQGGSEAFF. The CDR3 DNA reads TGCGCCAGCAGCGGACAGGGCGGCTCTGAAGCTTTCTTT.

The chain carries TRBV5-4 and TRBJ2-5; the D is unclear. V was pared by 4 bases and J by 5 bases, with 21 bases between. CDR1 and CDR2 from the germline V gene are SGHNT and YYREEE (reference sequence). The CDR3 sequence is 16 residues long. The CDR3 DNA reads TGTGCCAGCAGCCCCCCCGGGCAGGCCATTCGGGAGACCCAGTACTTC. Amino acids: CASSPPGQAIRETQYF.

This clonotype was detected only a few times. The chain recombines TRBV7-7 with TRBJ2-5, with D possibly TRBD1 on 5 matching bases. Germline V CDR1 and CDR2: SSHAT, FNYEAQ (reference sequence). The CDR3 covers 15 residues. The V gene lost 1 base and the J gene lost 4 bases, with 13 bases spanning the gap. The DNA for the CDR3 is TGTGCCAGCAGCTTAGGGGGCCCTTTGGGAGAGACCCAGTACTTC. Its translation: CASSLGGPLGETQYF.

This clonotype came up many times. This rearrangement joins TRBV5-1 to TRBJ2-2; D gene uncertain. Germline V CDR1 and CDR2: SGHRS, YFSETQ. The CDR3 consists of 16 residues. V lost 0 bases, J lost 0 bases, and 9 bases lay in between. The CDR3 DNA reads TGCGCCAGCAGCTTGGGGGCCCAGGCGAACACCGGGGAGCTGTTTTTT. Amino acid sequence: CASSLGAQANTGELFF. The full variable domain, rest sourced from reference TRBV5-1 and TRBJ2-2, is KAGVTQTPRYLIKTRGQQVTLSCSPISGHRSVSWYQQTPGQGLQFLFEYFSETQRNKGNFPGRFSGRQFSNSRSEMNVSTLELGDSALYLCASSLGAQANTGELFFGEGSRLTVL.

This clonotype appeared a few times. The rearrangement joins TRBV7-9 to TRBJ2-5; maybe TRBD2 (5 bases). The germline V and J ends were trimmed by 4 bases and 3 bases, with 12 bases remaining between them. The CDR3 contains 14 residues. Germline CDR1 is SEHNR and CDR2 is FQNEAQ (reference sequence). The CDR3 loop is CASSSGVREETQYF. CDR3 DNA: TGTGCCAGCAGCTCCGGGGTAAGGGAAGAGACCCAGTACTTC. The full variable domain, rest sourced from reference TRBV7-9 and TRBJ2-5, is DTGVSQNPRHKITKRGQNVTFRCDPISEHNRLYWYRQTLGQGPEFLTYFQNEAQLEKSRLLSDRFSAERPKGSFSTLEIQRTEQGDSAMYLCASSSGVREETQYFGPGTRLLVL.

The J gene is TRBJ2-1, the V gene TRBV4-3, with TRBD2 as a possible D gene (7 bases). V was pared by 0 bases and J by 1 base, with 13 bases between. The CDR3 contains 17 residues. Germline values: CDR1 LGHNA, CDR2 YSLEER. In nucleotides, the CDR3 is TGCGCCAGCAGCCAAGAGAGGGGGGGGGATTCCTACAATGAGCAGTTCTTC. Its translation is CASSQERGGDSYNEQFF.

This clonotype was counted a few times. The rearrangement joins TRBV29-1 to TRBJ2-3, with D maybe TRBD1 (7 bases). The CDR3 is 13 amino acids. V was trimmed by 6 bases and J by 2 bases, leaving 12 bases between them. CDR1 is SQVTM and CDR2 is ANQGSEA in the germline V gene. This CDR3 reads CSVEGAPTDTQYF. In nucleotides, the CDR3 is TGCAGCGTGGAGGGGGCCCCCACAGATACGCAGTATTTT.

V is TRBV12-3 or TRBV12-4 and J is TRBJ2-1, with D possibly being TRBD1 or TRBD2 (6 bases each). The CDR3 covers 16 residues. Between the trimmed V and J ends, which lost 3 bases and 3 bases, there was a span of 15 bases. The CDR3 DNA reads TGTGCCAGCAGTTTCGATGCGGGACATTTCTACAATGAGCAGTTCTTC. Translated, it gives CASSFDAGHFYNEQFF.

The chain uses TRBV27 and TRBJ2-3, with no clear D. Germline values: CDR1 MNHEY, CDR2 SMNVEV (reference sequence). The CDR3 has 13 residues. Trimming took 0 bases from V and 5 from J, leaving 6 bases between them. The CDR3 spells CASSLSTRDTQYF. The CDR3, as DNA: TGTGCCAGCAGTTTATCCACGCGAGATACGCAGTATTTT.

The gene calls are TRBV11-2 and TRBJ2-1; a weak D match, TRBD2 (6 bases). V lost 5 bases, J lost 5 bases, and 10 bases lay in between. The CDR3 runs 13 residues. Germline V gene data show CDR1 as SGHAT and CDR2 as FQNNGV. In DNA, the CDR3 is TGTGCCAGCAGCCGCGGAGGGAACAATGAGCAGTTCTTC. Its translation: CASSRGGNNEQFF.